The clone carrying this T cell receptor (beta chain) was seen a few times. Its antigen is unknown. CDR1 and CDR2 from the germline V gene are SGHTA and FQGTGA. The CDR3 runs to 15 residues. Trimming shortened V by 3 bases and J by 0 bases, and 11 bases separated the two germline ends. The data belong to a study of T cells after yellow fever vaccination. Study-wide findings and caveats: Booster sampling recovered most clones from primary vaccination (96% CD4, roughly 86% CD8).

The authors made TCR cDNA by 5'RACE template switching, adding a universal primer site and UMIs. Each CDR3 protein gets one entry after TCRdb re-called the 5' RACE reads with MiXCR. The repertoire consists of hundreds of thousands of distinct CDR3 sequences, with 6.2% occurring once and the leading ten covering over 14%. Sequenced here: PBMCs, sampled 5 days after the yellow fever booster vaccination. V usage is TRBV7-3 and J usage is TRBJ2-5; no firm D call. The receptor was isolated from a man aged 25 to 40 who received the YFV17D yellow fever vaccine. CDR3 residues: CASSLAGEYQETQYF. In nucleotides, the CDR3 is TGTGCCAGCAGCTTGGCAGGCGAGTACCAAGAGACCCAGTACTTC.